The entry below gives a single T cell receptor beta chain sequence along with its context. These data originate in a study of cytomegalovirus exposure and HLA in healthy donors. In the study overall: Of the donors genotyped, 300 to 500 in all, about 82% fell in the Caucasian-associated ancestry cluster.

The germline V gene encodes CDR1 MDHEN and CDR2 SYDVKM. Trimming took 5 bases from V and 6 from J, leaving 13 bases between them. This CDR3 is built from 14 residues. A multiplex PCR was run with 60 Vbeta primers and 13 Jbeta primers. The protocol was immunoSEQ multiplex PCR, while the TCRdb copy is restricted to in-frame clones and leaves out a portion. The sample holds under 200,000 clones, roughly nine tenths seen once. Material: PBMCs. The chain carries TRBV28 and TRBJ2-2; possible D gene TRBD2, 5 bases. This clonotype was obtained from a boy younger than 10 in good health and CMV-seronegative. This chain's CDR3 is CASSRSGNAGELFF. CDR3 DNA sequence: TGTGCCAGCAGTCGCTCGGGGAATGCCGGGGAGCTGTTTTTT.